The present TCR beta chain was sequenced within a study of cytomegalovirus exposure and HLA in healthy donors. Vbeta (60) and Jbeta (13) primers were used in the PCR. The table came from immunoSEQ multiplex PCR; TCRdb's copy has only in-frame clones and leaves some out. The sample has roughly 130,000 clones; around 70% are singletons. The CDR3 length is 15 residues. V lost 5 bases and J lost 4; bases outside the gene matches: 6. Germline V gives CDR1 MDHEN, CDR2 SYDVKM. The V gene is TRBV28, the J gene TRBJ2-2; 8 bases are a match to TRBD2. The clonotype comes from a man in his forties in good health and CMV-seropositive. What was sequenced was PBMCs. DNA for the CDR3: TGTGCCAGCAGTCGGGGGGGGCCGGCCACCGGGGAGCTGTTTTTT. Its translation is CASSRGGPATGELFF.